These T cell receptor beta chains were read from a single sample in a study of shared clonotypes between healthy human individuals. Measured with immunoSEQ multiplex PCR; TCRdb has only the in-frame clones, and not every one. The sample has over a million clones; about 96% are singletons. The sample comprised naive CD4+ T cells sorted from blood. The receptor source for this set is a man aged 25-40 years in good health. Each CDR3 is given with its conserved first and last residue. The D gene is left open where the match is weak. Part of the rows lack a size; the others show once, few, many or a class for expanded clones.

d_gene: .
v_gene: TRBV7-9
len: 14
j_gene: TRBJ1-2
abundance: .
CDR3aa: CASYSSGTVYGYTF
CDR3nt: TGTGCCAGCTATTCATCCGGGACGGTATATGGCTACACCTTC

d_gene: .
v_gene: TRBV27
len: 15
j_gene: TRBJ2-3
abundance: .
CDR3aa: CASSFLPGVADTQYF
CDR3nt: TGTGCCAGCAGTTTTTTACCGGGAGTGGCAGATACGCAGTATTTT

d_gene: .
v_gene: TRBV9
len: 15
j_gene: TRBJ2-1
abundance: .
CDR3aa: CASSVGVLHLAEQFF
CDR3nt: TGTGCCAGCAGCGTAGGAGTCCTTCATCTTGCTGAGCAGTTCTTC

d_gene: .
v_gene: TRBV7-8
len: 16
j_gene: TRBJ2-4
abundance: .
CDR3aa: CASTRGEVEAKNIQYF
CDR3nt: TGTGCCAGTACCCGAGGGGAGGTCGAAGCCAAAAACATTCAGTACTTC

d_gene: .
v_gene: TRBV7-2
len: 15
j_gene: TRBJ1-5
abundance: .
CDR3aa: CASSLSSTSNQPQHF
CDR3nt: TGTGCCAGCAGCTTATCGTCCACTAGCAATCAGCCCCAGCATTTT

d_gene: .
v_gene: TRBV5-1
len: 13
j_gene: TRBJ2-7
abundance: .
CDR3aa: CASSSDGTYEQYF
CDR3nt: TGCGCCAGCAGCAGCGACGGGACCTACGAGCAGTACTTC

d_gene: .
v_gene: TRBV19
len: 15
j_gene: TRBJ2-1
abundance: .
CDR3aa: CASSISPTVDNEQFF
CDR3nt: TGTGCCAGTAGTATATCTCCGACAGTTGACAATGAGCAGTTCTTC

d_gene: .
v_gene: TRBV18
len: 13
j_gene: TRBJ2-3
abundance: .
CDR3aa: CASSPPSRNTQYF
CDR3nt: TGTGCCAGCTCACCACCCTCGCGAAATACGCAGTATTTT

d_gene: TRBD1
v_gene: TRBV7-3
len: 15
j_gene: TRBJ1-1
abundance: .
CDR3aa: CASSLLGTENTEAFF
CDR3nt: TGTGCCAGCAGCTTATTGGGGACAGAGAACACTGAAGCTTTCTTT

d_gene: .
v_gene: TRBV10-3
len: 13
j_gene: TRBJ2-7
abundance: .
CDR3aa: CAISGSGSYEQYF
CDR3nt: TGTGCCATCAGTGGGTCGGGATCCTACGAGCAGTACTTC

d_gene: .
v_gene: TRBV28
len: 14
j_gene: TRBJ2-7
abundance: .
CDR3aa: CASSLGSPPGEQYF
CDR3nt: TGTGCCAGCAGTTTAGGTTCCCCCCCCGGGGAGCAGTACTTC

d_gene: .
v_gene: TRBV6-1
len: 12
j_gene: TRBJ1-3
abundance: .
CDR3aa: CASRNSGNTIYF
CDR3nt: TGTGCCAGCAGGAACTCTGGAAACACCATATATTTT

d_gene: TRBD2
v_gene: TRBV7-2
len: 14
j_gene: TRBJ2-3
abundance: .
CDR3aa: CASSTAGRTDTQYF
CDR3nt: TGTGCCAGCAGCACAGCGGGGCGCACAGATACGCAGTATTTT

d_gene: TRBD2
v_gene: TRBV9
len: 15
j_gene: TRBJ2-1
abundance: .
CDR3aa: CASSVDGSGSYEQFF
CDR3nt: TGTGCCAGCAGCGTAGATGGTAGCGGGAGCTATGAGCAGTTCTTC

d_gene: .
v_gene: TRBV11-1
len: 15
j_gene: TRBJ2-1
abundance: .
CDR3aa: CASSLHTISYNEQFF
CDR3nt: TGTGCCAGCAGCCTTCACACCATCTCCTACAATGAGCAGTTCTTC

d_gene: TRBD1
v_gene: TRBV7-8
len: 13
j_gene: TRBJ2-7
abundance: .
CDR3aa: CASREGQFYEQYF
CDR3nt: TGTGCCAGCCGCGAGGGACAGTTCTACGAGCAGTACTTC

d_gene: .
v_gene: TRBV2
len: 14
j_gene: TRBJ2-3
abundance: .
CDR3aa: CASSKAVGTDTQYF
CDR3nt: TGTGCCAGCTCAAAGGCCGTCGGCACAGATACGCAGTATTTT

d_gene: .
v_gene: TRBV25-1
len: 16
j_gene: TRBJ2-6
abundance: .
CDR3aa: CASSEGPLSGANVLTF
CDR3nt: TGTGCCAGCAGTGAAGGGCCGCTCTCTGGGGCCAACGTCCTGACTTTC

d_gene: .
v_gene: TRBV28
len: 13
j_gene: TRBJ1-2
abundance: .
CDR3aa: CASSRIKGNGYTF
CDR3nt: TGTGCCAGCAGCCGGATTAAGGGAAATGGCTACACCTTC

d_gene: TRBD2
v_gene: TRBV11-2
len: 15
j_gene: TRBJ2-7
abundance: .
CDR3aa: CASSPRLAGDYEQYF
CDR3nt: TGTGCCAGCAGCCCCCGACTAGCGGGGGACTACGAGCAGTACTTC

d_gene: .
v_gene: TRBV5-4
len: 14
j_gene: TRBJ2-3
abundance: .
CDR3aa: CASSSGVPTDTQYF
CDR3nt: TGTGCCAGCAGCTCGGGCGTACCCACAGATACGCAGTATTTT

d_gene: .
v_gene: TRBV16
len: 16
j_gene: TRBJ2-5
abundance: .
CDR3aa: CASSQWAGSLGETQYF
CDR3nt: TGTGCCAGCAGCCAATGGGCGGGATCTCTCGGGGAGACCCAGTACTTC

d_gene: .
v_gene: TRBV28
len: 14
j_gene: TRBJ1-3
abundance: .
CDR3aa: CASSRPSPGNTIYF
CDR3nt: TGTGCCAGCAGTCGACCGAGTCCTGGAAACACCATATATTTT

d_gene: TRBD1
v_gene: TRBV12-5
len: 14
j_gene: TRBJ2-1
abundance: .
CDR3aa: CASGWGQGRDEQFF
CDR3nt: TGTGCTAGTGGTTGGGGACAGGGCAGGGATGAGCAGTTCTTC

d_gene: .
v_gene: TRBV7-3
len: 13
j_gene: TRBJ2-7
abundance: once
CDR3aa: CASSLGTWDEQYF
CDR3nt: TGTGCCAGCAGCTTAGGGACATGGGACGAGCAGTACTTC

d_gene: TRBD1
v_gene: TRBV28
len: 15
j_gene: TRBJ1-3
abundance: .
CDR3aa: CASSLPGTGRNTIYF
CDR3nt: TGTGCCAGCAGTTTGCCCGGGACAGGGAGAAACACCATATATTTT

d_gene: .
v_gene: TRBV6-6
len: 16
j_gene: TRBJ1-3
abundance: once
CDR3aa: CASSYGVAGEGNTIYF
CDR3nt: TGTGCCAGCAGTTACGGGGTGGCAGGGGAGGGAAACACCATATATTTT

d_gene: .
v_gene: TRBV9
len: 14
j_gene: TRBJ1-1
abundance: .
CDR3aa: CASSPRHLNTEAFF
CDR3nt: TGTGCCAGCAGCCCAAGACACTTGAACACTGAAGCTTTCTTT

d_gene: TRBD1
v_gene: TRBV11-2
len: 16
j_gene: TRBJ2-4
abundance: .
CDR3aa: CASRKTGGIAKNIQYF
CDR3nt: TGTGCCAGCAGGAAAACAGGGGGAATAGCCAAAAACATTCAGTACTTC

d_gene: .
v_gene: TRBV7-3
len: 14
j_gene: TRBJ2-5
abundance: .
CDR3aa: CASSLQAGAETQYF
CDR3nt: TGTGCCAGCAGCTTACAGGCGGGGGCAGAGACCCAGTACTTC

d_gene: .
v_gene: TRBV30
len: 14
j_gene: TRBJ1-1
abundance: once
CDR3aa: CAWSSPGPYTEAFF
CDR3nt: TGTGCCTGGAGTTCTCCAGGGCCTTACACTGAAGCTTTCTTT

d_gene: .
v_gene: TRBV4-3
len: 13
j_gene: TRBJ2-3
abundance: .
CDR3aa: CASSHGALDTQYF
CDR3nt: TGCGCCAGCAGCCATGGGGCTCTTGATACGCAGTATTTT

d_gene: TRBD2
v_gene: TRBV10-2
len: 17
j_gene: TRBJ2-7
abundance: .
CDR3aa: CASAPQAPRLAGYEQYF
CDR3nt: TGCGCCAGCGCCCCTCAAGCCCCCCGACTAGCGGGATACGAGCAGTACTTC

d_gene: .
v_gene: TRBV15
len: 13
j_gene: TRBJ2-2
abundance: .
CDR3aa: CATSRAPDRELFF
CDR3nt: TGTGCCACCAGCAGAGCGCCCGACCGGGAGCTGTTTTTT

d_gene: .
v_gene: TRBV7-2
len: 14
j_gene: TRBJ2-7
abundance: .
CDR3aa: CASRLRDAAYEQYF
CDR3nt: TGTGCCAGCAGGCTCCGGGACGCCGCCTACGAGCAGTACTTC

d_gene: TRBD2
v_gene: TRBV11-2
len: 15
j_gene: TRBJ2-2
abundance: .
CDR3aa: CASSPSGRGTGELFF
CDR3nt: TGTGCCAGCAGTCCGAGCGGGAGGGGAACCGGGGAGCTGTTTTTT